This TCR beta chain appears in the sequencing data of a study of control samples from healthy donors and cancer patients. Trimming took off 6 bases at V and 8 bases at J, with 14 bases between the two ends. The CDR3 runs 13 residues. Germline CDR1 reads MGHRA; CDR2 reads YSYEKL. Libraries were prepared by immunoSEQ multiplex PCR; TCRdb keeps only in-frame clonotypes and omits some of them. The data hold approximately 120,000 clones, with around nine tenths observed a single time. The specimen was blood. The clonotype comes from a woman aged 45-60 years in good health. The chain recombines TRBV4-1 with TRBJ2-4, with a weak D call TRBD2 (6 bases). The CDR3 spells CASSLKWGDIQYF. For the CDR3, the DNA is TGCGCCAGCAGTCTAAAGTGGGGGGACATTCAGTACTTC.